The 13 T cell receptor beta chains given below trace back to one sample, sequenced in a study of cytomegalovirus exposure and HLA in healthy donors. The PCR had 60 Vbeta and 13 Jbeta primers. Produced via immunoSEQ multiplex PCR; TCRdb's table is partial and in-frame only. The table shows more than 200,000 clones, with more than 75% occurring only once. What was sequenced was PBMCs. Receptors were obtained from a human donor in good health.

CDR3 nucleotides: TGTGCCAGCAGCTTAGCGGCCCTAGCGTCGAACACCGGGGAGCTGTTTTTT. This translates into CASSLAALASNTGELFF. The V call is TRBV7-8, the J call TRBJ2-2; maybe TRBD2 (6 bases). The CDR3 covers 17 residues. The V gene's germline CDR1 is SGHVS and CDR2 FQNEAQ. The V and J ends lost 0 bases and 0 bases respectively, with 11 bases between them.

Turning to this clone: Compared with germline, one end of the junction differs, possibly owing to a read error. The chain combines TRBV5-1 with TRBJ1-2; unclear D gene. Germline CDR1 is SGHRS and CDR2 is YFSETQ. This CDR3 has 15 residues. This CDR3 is CASSLAEGRAYGYAF. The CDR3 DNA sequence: TGCGCCAGCAGCTTGGCCGAAGGGAGGGCATATGGCTACGCCTTC.

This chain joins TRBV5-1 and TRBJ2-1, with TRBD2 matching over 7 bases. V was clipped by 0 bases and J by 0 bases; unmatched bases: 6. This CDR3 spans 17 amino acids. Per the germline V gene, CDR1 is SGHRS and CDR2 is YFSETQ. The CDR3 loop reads CASSLASGPISYNEQFF. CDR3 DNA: TGCGCCAGCAGCTTGGCTAGCGGACCTATCTCCTACAATGAGCAGTTCTTC.

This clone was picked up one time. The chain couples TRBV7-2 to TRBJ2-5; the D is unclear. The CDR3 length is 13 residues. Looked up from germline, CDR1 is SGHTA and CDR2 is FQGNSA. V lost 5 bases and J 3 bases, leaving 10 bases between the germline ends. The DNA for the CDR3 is TGTGCCAGCAGCCCCCCAGGCGAAGAGACCCAGTACTTC. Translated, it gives CASSPPGEETQYF.

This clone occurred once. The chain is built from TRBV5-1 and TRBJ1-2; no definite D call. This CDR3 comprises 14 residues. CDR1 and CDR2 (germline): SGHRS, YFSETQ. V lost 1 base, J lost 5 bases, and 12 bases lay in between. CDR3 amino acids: CASSLSGVQYGYTF. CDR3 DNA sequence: TGCGCCAGCAGCTTGAGCGGAGTCCAGTATGGCTACACCTTC.

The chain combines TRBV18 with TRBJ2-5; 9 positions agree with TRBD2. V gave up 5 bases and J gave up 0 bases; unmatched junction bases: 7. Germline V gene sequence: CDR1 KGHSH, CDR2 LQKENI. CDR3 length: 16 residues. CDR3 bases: TGTGCCAGCTCATCGACTAGCGGAGGGTACCAAGAGACCCAGTACTTC. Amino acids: CASSSTSGGYQETQYF.

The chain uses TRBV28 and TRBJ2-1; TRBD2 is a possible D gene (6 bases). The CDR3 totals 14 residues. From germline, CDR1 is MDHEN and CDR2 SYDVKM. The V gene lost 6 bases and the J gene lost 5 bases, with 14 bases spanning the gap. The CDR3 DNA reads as TGTGCCAGCAGGGGTCCGGGACTTAACAATGAGCAGTTCTTC. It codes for CASRGPGLNNEQFF.

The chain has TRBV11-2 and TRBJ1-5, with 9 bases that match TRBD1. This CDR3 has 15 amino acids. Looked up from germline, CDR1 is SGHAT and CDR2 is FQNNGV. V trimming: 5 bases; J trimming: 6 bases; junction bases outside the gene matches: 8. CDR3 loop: CASSPSGQGPQPQHF. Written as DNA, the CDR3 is TGTGCCAGCAGCCCCTCGGGACAGGGACCTCAGCCCCAGCATTTT.

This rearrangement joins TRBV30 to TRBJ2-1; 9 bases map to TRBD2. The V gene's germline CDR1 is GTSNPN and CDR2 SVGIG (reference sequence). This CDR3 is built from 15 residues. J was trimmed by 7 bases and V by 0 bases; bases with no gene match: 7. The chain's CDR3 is CAWSVASGTGNEQFF. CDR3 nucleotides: TGTGCCTGGAGTGTAGCTAGCGGGACGGGGAATGAGCAGTTCTTC.

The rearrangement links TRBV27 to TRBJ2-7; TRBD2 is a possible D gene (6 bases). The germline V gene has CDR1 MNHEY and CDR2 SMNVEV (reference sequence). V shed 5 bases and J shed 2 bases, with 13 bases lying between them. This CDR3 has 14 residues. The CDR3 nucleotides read TGTGCCAGCAGTCCCGGGGGAGAGACCTACGAGCAGTACTTC. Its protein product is CASSPGGETYEQYF.

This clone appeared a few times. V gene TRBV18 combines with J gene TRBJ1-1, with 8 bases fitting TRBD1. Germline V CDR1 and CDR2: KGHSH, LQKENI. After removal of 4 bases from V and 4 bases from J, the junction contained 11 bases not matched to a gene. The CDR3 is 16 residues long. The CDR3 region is CASSRYPTGDGTEAFF. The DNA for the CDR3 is TGTGCCAGCTCACGATACCCGACAGGGGATGGCACTGAAGCTTTCTTT. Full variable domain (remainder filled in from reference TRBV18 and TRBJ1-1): NAGVMQNPRHLVRRRGQEARLRCSPMKGHSHVYWYRQLPEEGLKFMVYLQKENIIDESGMPKERFSAEFPKEGPSILRIQQVVRGDSAAYFCASSRYPTGDGTEAFFGQGTRLTVV.

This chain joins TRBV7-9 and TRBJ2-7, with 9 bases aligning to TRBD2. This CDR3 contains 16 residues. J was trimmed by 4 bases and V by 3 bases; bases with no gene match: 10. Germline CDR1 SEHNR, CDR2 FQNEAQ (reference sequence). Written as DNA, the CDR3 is TGTGCCAGCAGCTTCCAGGAGCGGGAGGACAAGTACGAGCAGTACTTC. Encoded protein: CASSFQEREDKYEQYF.

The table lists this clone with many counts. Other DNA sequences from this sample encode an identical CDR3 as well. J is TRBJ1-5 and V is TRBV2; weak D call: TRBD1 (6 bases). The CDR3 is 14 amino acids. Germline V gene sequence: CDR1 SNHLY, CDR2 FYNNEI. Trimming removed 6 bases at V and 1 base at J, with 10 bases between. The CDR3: CASRQGLSNQPQHF. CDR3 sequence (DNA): TGTGCCAGCAGACAGGGCCTGAGCAATCAGCCCCAGCATTTT.